This T cell receptor beta chain was observed in a study of T cells in Graves' hyperthyroidism and ophthalmopathy. Study-level information: Specimen type is peripheral blood, collected at initial diagnosis prior to any treatment. Findings and caveats of the study: Ophthalmopathy was told apart from stable hyperthyroidism by a 13 V-J model.

This clonotype showed up many times. Its antigen remains unknown. The germline CDR1 and CDR2 sequences are MNHNS and SASEGT. V was cut by 5 bases and J by 0 bases, with 16 bases left in between. This CDR3 is 16 amino acids long. Recently diagnosed hyperthyroidism of less than 2 months' duration affected patients aged 18 to 65. The investigators amplified TCR beta CDR3 regions from RNA transcripts. HTBI primers were used for first-round RT-PCR of the TCR CDR3. TCRdb re-called the multiplex PCR reads through MiXCR, storing one row per CDR3 protein. The profile shows roughly 170,000 distinct CDR3 sequences, about a sixth of them singletons.

The gene calls are TRBV6-1 and TRBJ1-1; D possibly corresponds to TRBD1 (6 bases). The receptor was derived from a woman in her 50s with Graves' hyperthyroidism. The sequencing sample was made of blood. The CDR3: CASSSTGTSMNTEAFF. CDR3 nucleotides: TGTGCCAGCAGTTCTACAGGGACTAGCATGAACACTGAAGCTTTCTTT.